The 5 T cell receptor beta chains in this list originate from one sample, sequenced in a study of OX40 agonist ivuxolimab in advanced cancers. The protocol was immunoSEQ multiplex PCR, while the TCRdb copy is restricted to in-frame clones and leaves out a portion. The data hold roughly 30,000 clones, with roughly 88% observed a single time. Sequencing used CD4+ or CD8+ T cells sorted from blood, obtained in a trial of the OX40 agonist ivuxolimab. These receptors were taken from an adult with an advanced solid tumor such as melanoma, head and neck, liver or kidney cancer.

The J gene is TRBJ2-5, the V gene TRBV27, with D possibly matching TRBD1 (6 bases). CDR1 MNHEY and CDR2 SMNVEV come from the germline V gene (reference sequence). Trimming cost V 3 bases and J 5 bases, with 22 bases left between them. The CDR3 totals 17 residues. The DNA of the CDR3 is TGTGCCAGCAGTTTTTTCACAGGGCGAGGATCGGAGGAGACCCAGTACTTC. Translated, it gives CASSFFTGRGSEETQYF.

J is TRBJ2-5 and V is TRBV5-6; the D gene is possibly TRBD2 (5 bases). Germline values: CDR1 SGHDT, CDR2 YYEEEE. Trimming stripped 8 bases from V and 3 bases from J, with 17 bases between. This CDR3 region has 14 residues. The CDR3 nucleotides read TGTGCCAGTTCGGAGGCCGGCACTGAAGAGACCCAGTACTTC. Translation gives CASSEAGTEETQYF.

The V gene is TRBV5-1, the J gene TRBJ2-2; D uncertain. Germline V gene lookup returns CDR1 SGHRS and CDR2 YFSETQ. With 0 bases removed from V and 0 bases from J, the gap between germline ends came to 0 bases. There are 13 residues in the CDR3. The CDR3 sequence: CASSLANTGELFF. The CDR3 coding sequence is TGCGCCAGCAGCTTGGCGAACACCGGGGAGCTGTTTTTT.

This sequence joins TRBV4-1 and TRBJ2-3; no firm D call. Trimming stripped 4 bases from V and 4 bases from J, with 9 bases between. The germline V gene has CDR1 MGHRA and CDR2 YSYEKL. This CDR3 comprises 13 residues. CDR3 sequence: CASSLAMADTQYF. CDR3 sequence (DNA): TGCGCCAGCAGCCTAGCAATGGCAGATACGCAGTATTTT.

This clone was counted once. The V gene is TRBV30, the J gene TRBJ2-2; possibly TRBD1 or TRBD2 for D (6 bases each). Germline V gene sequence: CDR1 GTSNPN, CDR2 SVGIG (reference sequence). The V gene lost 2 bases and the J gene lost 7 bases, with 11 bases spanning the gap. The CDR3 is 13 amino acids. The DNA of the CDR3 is TGTGCCTGGAGTCCGGGGGCTGGCGGGGAGCTGTTTTTT. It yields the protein CAWSPGAGGELFF.